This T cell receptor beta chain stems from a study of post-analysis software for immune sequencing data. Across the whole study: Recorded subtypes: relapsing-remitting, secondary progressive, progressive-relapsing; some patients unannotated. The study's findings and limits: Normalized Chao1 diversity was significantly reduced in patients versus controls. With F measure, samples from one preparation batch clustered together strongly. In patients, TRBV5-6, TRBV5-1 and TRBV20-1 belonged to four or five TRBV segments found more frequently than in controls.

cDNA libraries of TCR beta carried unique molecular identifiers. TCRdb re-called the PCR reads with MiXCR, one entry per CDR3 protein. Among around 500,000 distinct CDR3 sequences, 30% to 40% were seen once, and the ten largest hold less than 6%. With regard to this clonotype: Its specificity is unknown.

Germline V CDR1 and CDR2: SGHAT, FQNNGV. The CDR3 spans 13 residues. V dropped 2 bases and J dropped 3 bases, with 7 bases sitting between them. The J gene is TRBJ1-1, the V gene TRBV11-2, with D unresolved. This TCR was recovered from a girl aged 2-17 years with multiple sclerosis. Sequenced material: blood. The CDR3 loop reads CASSLSEDTEAFF. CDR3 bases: TGTGCCAGCAGCTTATCGGAGGACACTGAAGCTTTCTTT.